This is a list of T cell receptor beta chains from one sample in a study of monozygotic twins with inflammatory bowel disease. TCRdb re-analyzed the 5' RACE reads; it lists each CDR3 protein once, without DNA. The data show around 370,000 distinct CDR3 sequences, and the top ten clones hold 2.6%. Sequencing was performed on blood. These receptors all come from a human donor with ulcerative colitis or Crohn's disease, or a healthy co-twin of an affected twin (not recorded which). Both conserved end residues are part of each CDR3.

TRBJ2-7 | TRBV4-1 | CASSQVIRTGGVYEQYF
TRBJ1-4 | TRBV13 | CASSLRDGLNEKLFF
TRBJ1-5 | TRBV6-1 | CASRQTGVPGQFQHF
TRBJ2-1 | TRBV7-2 | CASSLGLAGGHEQFF
TRBJ2-1 | TRBV6-1 | CASSEAQLAGARNEQFF
TRBJ2-1 | TRBV5-1 | CASSLGQSYNEQFF
TRBJ2-7 | TRBV4-1 | CASSRNVGDYEQYF
TRBJ2-7 | TRBV12-3/TRBV12-4 | CASSASSGVSYEQYF
TRBJ2-3 | TRBV7-9 | CASSFGDGSGMDTQYF
TRBJ2-2 | TRBV11-3 | CASSSGAGGYTGELFF
TRBJ1-2 | TRBV7-2 | CASSQGNDYGYTF
TRBJ1-2 | TRBV7-2 | CASSLTRGQGDYGYTF
TRBJ2-7 | TRBV27 | CASSLEGPYEQYF
TRBJ2-5 | TRBV20-1 | CSAPRSSGGYQETQYF
TRBJ2-7 | TRBV6-1 | CASSQRTSGGYEQYF
TRBJ1-5 | TRBV20-1 | CSARDSVQPQHF
TRBJ2-7 | TRBV29-1 | CSVGGDPVYEQYF
TRBJ2-2 | TRBV7-2 | CASSETGSTGTGELFF
TRBJ2-7 | TRBV27 | CASSYLPSPIYEQYF
TRBJ2-3 | TRBV19 | CASSIRLVTDTQYF
TRBJ2-3 | TRBV7-2 | CASSLSPSGGTDTQYF
TRBJ2-2 | TRBV27 | CASSLGRAGELFF
TRBJ1-2 | TRBV6-6 | CASSPAPAYGYTF
TRBJ2-3 | TRBV5-1 | CASSSGLAGWGDTQYF
TRBJ1-5 | TRBV4-3 | CASSQDNQGDQPQHF
TRBJ2-7 | TRBV20-1 | CSARDPGGIDYEQYF
TRBJ2-1 | TRBV20-1 | CSAWLAGGPLKTYNEQFF
TRBJ2-1 | TRBV7-8 | CASSLSSVAGGVRDNEQFF
TRBJ2-7 | TRBV5-8 | CASSSPDRSYEQYF
TRBJ1-6 | TRBV6-1 | CASRITGDRSNSPLHF
TRBJ1-2 | TRBV3-1 | CASSQPEFREVCGYTF
TRBJ1-1 | TRBV6-1 | CASRGWGKAEAFF
TRBJ2-2 | TRBV12-3/TRBV12-4 | CASSFRGELFF
TRBJ1-2 | TRBV6-5 | CASSYAVTNYGYTF
TRBJ2-1 | TRBV7-9 | CASRTGRSTYNEQFF
TRBJ2-2 | TRBV5-1 | CASSNRENTGELFF
TRBJ1-1 | TRBV4-3 | CASSQVVVLNTEAFF